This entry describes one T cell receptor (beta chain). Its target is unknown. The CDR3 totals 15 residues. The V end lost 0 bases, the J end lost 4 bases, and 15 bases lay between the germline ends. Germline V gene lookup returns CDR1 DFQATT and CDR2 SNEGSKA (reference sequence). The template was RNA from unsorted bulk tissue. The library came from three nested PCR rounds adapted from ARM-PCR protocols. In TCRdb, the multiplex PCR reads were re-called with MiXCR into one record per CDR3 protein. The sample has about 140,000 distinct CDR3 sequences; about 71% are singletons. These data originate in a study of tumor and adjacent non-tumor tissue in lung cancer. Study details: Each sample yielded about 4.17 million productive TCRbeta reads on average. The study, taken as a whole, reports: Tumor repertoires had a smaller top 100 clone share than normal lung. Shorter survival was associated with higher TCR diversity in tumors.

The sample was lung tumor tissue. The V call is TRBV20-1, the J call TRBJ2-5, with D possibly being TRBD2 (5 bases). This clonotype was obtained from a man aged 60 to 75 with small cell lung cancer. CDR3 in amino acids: CSARDPGTEGETQYF. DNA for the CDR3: TGCAGTGCTAGAGACCCCGGAACAGAGGGAGAGACCCAGTACTTC.